These 27 T cell receptor beta chains came from one sample sequenced in a study of blood T cell repertoires in COVID-19. The table came from immunoSEQ multiplex PCR; TCRdb's copy has only in-frame clones and leaves some out. Here the sample spans 150,000 to 200,000 clones, approximately 81% being singletons. Sequenced: peripheral blood. The receptors derive from a person aged 70 to 80 with COVID-19, enrolled during active disease.

The rearrangement uses TRBV2 and TRBJ2-5, with 8 bases fitting TRBD2. The V segment lost 7 bases and the J segment 5 bases; nucleotides outside the gene matches: 9. Germline V gene data show CDR1 as SNHLY and CDR2 as FYNNEI. CDR3 length: 14 amino acids. CDR3 in DNA: TGTGCCAGCACCGGGGGGGGCCTTTCCGAGACCCAGTACTTC. Translation: CASTGGGLSETQYF.

The chain is built from TRBV30 and TRBJ1-2, with D perhaps TRBD1 (6 bases). Trimming removed 7 bases at V and 8 bases at J, with 23 bases between. Germline V lookup: CDR1 GTSNPN, CDR2 SVGIG (reference sequence). The CDR3 spans 14 residues. CDR3 nucleotide sequence: TGTGCCTTCGTGCAGGGGATAAGCTCCAGAGGCTACACCTTC. This translates into CAFVQGISSRGYTF.

This chain uses TRBV29-1 with TRBJ1-2, with 10 bases aligning to TRBD1. Germline V gene lookup returns CDR1 SQVTM and CDR2 ANQGSEA. This CDR3 is built from 15 residues. The V gene end was trimmed by 5 bases and the J gene end by 2 bases; junction bases not matched to a gene: 8. The CDR3 DNA reads as TGCAGCGTTCAGGACAGGGGGTCAACCAACTATGGCTACACCTTC. Protein: CSVQDRGSTNYGYTF.

The J gene is TRBJ2-3, the V gene TRBV6-1; tentatively, D is TRBD1 (5 bases). The V end lost 2 bases, the J end lost 5 bases, and 17 bases lay between the germline ends. The CDR3 runs to 16 residues. The germline V gene encodes CDR1 MNHNS and CDR2 SASEGT. DNA for the CDR3: TGTGCCAGCAGTGAATGGGGCAGGGTTGGTGGAGATACGCAGTATTTT. Its protein is CASSEWGRVGGDTQYF.

The chain recombines TRBV28 with TRBJ1-2; 9 positions match TRBD1. CDR3 length: 16 amino acids. Germline V gene data show CDR1 as MDHEN and CDR2 as SYDVKM. V lost 6 bases to trimming and J lost 5 bases; unmatched junction nucleotides: 13. The CDR3 sequence is CASSETTGGAGYGYTF. The CDR3 DNA sequence: TGTGCCAGCAGCGAAACTACAGGGGGCGCTGGTTATGGCTACACCTTC.

The chain uses TRBV28 and TRBJ1-5; the match to TRBD1 covers 9 bases. The germline V gene has CDR1 MDHEN and CDR2 SYDVKM. The CDR3 sequence is 15 residues long. With 4 bases clipped from V and 1 base from J, the junction kept 2 bases outside the gene matches. As DNA, the CDR3 is TGTGCCAGCAGTTCCGGACAGGGGAGCAATCAGCCCCAGCATTTT. Translation gives CASSSGQGSNQPQHF.

This clone was counted a single time. The chain couples TRBV15 to TRBJ2-2; 9 positions agree with TRBD2. V shed 8 bases and J 2 bases; nucleotides not matched to a gene: 6. This CDR3 spans 15 amino acids. Germline CDR1 and CDR2: LNHNV and YYDKDF (reference sequence). The CDR3 here is CATGQRGVNTGELFF. The CDR3 coding sequence is TGTGCCACCGGCCAGCGGGGGGTAAACACCGGGGAGCTGTTTTTT.

The chain combines TRBV28 with TRBJ2-1; TRBD2 aligns across 8 bases. The CDR3 totals 17 residues. Germline V lookup: CDR1 MDHEN, CDR2 SYDVKM. The V and J ends lost 5 bases and 4 bases, in that order; junction bases with no gene match: 13. This CDR3 is CASSGRGVGTSYNEQFF. The CDR3 DNA reads as TGTGCCAGCAGTGGTAGGGGAGTCGGGACTAGTTACAATGAGCAGTTCTTC.

The CDR3 coding sequence is TGTGCCAGTAGTTTCGGTTTGGGGCGCGAAGGCTACACCTTC. Translating it yields CASSFGLGREGYTF. This chain links TRBV19 with TRBJ1-2; a weak D match, TRBD1 (5 bases). CDR3 length: 14 residues. Germline assignment: CDR1 LNHDA and CDR2 SQIVND (reference sequence). Trimming left V 5 bases short and J 8 bases short, with 18 bases between.

This clone was seen just once. The gene calls are TRBV30 and TRBJ1-5; weak D call: TRBD1 (6 bases). There are 13 residues in the CDR3. Germline values: CDR1 GTSNPN, CDR2 SVGIG (reference sequence). Trimming stripped 2 bases from V and 7 bases from J, with 12 bases between. Here the CDR3 reads CAWSSTGNQPQHF. CDR3 sequence (DNA): TGTGCCTGGAGTTCAACAGGGAACCAGCCCCAGCATTTT.

This clone was detected only a few times. V usage is TRBV27 and J usage is TRBJ1-1, with D unresolved. V lost 2 bases and J lost 4, with 14 bases in between. The CDR3 runs 15 residues. Germline loops: CDR1 MNHEY, CDR2 SMNVEV (reference sequence). The CDR3, as DNA: TGTGCCAGCAGTTTAAGGGCCGAGGGAGGCACTGAAGCTTTCTTT. Translated: CASSLRAEGGTEAFF.

The chain recombines TRBV25-1 with TRBJ1-6; weak D call: TRBD1 (5 bases). The germline V and J ends were trimmed by 3 bases and 5 bases, with 11 bases remaining between them. CDR3 size: 15 residues. Germline CDR1 and CDR2: MGHDK and SYGVNS. The CDR3 loop is CASSDLGGDNSPLHF. DNA of the CDR3: TGTGCCAGCAGTGACCTTGGGGGGGATAATTCACCCCTCCACTTT.

This rearrangement joins TRBV6-2 or TRBV6-3 to TRBJ1-4; 7 positions match TRBD1. The germline V gene encodes CDR1 MNHEY and CDR2 SVGEGT. There are 14 residues in the CDR3. With V trimmed by 4 bases and J by 5 bases, 4 bases remained unmatched. The CDR3 reads CASSWGQSNEKLFF. Written as DNA, the CDR3 is TGTGCCAGCAGTTGGGGACAGAGCAATGAAAAACTGTTTTTT.

The genes are TRBV19 and TRBJ1-1; D is unresolved. The CDR3 loop spans 14 amino acids. CDR1 and CDR2 from the germline V gene are LNHDA and SQIVND (reference sequence). V was pared by 3 bases and J by 0 bases, with 8 bases between. The CDR3 sequence: CASSIPSLNTEAFF. The CDR3 bases are TGTGCCAGTAGTATTCCCTCCTTGAACACTGAAGCTTTCTTT.

The gene calls are TRBV27 and TRBJ2-1; TRBD2 agrees at 7 bases. V gave up 2 bases and J gave up 4 bases; unmatched junction bases: 5. Germline assignment: CDR1 MNHEY and CDR2 SMNVEV (reference sequence). This CDR3 is 15 amino acids long. CDR3 nucleotides: TGTGCCAGCAGTTTACCGGGGGGATCTTACAATGAGCAGTTCTTC. This encodes CASSLPGGSYNEQFF.

The chain joins TRBV10-3 to TRBJ1-1, with 9 nucleotides matching TRBD1. Trimming removed 1 base from V and 7 bases from J; junction bases left unmatched: 7. The germline CDR1 and CDR2 sequences are ENHRY and SYGVKD. The CDR3 length is 15 residues. The CDR3 spells CAISEFTGGQDEAFF. The CDR3 nucleotides are TGTGCCATCAGTGAGTTCACAGGGGGCCAGGATGAAGCTTTCTTT.

The chain employs TRBV2 and TRBJ2-7, with 9 bases that match TRBD2. The CDR3 is made up of 12 amino acids. Germline CDR1 SNHLY, CDR2 FYNNEI. Trimming removed 6 bases from V and 7 bases from J; junction bases left unmatched: 4. CDR3 loop: CASSLAGREQYF. The DNA of the CDR3 is TGTGCCAGCAGCCTAGCGGGGCGGGAGCAGTACTTC.

The chain carries TRBV19 and TRBJ1-1, with D hard to call. This CDR3 is 13 amino acids long. Between the trimmed V and J ends, which lost 8 bases and 3 bases, there was a span of 13 bases. Germline CDR1 LNHDA, CDR2 SQIVND (reference sequence). The CDR3 bases are TGTGCCAGTGCGGGGAACCGGGACACTGAAGCTTTCTTT. Encoded protein: CASAGNRDTEAFF.

The rearrangement links TRBV7-2 to TRBJ1-5; TRBD1 matches at 7 bases. J lost 0 bases, V lost 5 bases, and 4 bases had no gene match. The V gene's germline CDR1 is SGHTA and CDR2 FQGNSA. The CDR3 length is 15 residues. CDR3 nucleotides: TGTGCCAGCAGCCTGACAGGGAGTAGCAATCAGCCCCAGCATTTT. Translation gives CASSLTGSSNQPQHF.

This sequence joins TRBV25-1 and TRBJ1-3; tentative D call: TRBD1 (6 bases). Trimming removed 6 bases from V and 5 bases from J, with 17 bases in between. Germline-derived CDR1 and CDR2 are MGHDK and SYGVNS. The CDR3 consists of 15 residues. The CDR3 sequence is CASREGGSERNTIYF. The CDR3 DNA sequence: TGTGCCAGCAGAGAGGGGGGGTCGGAACGAAACACCATATATTTT.

This chain joins TRBV7-9 and TRBJ1-2, with a weak D call TRBD1 (6 bases). Germline V lookup: CDR1 SEHNR, CDR2 FQNEAQ (reference sequence). CDR3 length: 14 amino acids. The V end lost 1 base, the J end lost 4 bases, and 10 bases lay between the germline ends. As DNA, the CDR3 is TGTGCCAGCAGCTTAGGAGGACAGATCTATGGCTACACCTTC. It specifies CASSLGGQIYGYTF.

This chain connects TRBV28 to TRBJ1-4; D is unresolved. V was trimmed by 9 bases and J by 6 bases, leaving 17 bases between them. CDR1 MDHEN and CDR2 SYDVKM come from the germline V gene. The CDR3 loop spans 14 amino acids. CDR3 sequence (DNA): TGTGCCAGTGTGGGGTGGGCGGGTGATGAAAAACTGTTTTTT. Translating it yields CASVGWAGDEKLFF.

The V call is TRBV3-1 (or the pseudogene TRBV3-2), the J call TRBJ2-3; 7 nucleotides match TRBD2. V lost 3 bases and J lost 3; bases outside the gene matches: 12. Germline values: CDR1 LGHDT, CDR2 YNNKEL (reference sequence). The CDR3 is made up of 17 amino acids. The DNA of the CDR3 is TGTGCCAGCAGCCAGGATGAAACGGGAGGTCTTACAGATACGCAGTATTTT. Its translation is CASSQDETGGLTDTQYF.

The genes are TRBV27 and TRBJ1-5; 11 nucleotides agree with TRBD1. The CDR3 has 18 residues. Germline V gene data show CDR1 as MNHEY and CDR2 as SMNVEV (reference sequence). Germline trimming cut 5 bases from V and 3 bases from J; bases unmatched to any gene: 12. The CDR3 DNA sequence: TGTGCCAGCAGTCGGACAGGGGGCAATCTCAGACCCAATCAGCCCCAGCATTTT. This encodes CASSRTGGNLRPNQPQHF.

This sequence joins TRBV7-9 and TRBJ2-1; possible D gene TRBD1, 5 bases. The V and J ends lost 5 bases and 1 base respectively, with 12 bases between them. The CDR3 sequence is 15 residues long. CDR1 is SEHNR, CDR2 FQNEAQ, per germline (reference sequence). In DNA, the CDR3 is TGTGCCAGCAGCCCAAAGGGGCCTTCCTACAATGAGCAGTTCTTC. This translates into CASSPKGPSYNEQFF. The variable domain in full, completed from reference TRBV7-9 and TRBJ2-1, reads DTGVSQNPRHKITKRGQNVTFRCDPISEHNRLYWYRQTLGQGPEFLTYFQNEAQLEKSRLLSDRFSAERPKGSFSTLEIQRTEQGDSAMYLCASSPKGPSYNEQFFGPGTRLTVL.

J is TRBJ1-4 and V is TRBV6-5; 7 bases line up with TRBD1. V lost 3 bases and J lost 10; bases outside the gene matches: 8. CDR1 is MNHEY, CDR2 SVGAGI, per germline. The CDR3 has 14 residues. The CDR3 DNA is TGTGCCAGCAGTTATAAGGGGGCGGGTGGAAAACTGTTTTTT. Its protein product is CASSYKGAGGKLFF.

This clone occurred once. The chain links TRBV20-1 to TRBJ1-2; 8 bases align to TRBD1. Germline V gene lookup returns CDR1 DFQATT and CDR2 SNEGSKA (reference sequence). With 6 bases clipped from V and 5 bases from J, the junction kept 2 bases outside the gene matches. This CDR3 has 11 residues. The CDR3 here is CSARQGYGYTF. CDR3 coding DNA: TGCAGTGCCAGACAGGGGTATGGCTACACCTTC.